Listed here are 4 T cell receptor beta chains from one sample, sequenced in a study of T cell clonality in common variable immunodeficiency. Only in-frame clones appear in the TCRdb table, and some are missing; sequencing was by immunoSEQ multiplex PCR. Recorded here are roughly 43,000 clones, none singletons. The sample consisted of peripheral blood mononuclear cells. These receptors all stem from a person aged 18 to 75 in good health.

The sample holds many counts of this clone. CDR3 DNA, as far as it was read: TGCGCCAGCAGTCAAGTCGGGCAGGGGTACTACAATGAG. Encoded protein: CASSQVGQGYYNE. The CDR3 reads in full as CASSQVGQGYYNEQFF. The chain links TRBV23-1 to TRBJ2-1; D is perhaps TRBD1 (6 bases). The read halts 3 residues ahead of the CDR3 end, with the missing end drawn from the germline J gene. TRBV23-1 is labeled an ORF, and its function is uncertain. CDR3 length: 16 amino acids. V lost 2 bases, J lost 3 bases, and 14 bases lay in between.

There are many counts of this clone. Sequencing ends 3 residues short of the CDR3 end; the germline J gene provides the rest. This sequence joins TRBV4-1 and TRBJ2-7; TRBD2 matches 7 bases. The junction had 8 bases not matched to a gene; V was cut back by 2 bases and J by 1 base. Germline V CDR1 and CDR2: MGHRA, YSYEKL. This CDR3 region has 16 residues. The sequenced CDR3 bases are TGCGCCAGCAGCCAATCACTAGCGTCTCGATCCTACGAG. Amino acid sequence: CASSQSLASRSYE. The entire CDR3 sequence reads CASSQSLASRSYEQYF.

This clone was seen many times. The CDR3 region is CSARLAGGLRNEQFF. The covered CDR3 bases are TGCAGTGCTCGGCTAGCGGGGGGGTTGAGGAATGAG. This sequence joins TRBV20-1 and TRBJ2-1; 12 bases fit TRBD2. The read ends 3 residues before the CDR3 terminus; that terminus is restored from the germline J gene. Germline assignment: CDR1 DFQATT and CDR2 SNEGSKA (reference sequence). This CDR3 contains 15 residues. Germline trimming cut 5 bases from V and 7 bases from J; bases unmatched to any gene: 9.

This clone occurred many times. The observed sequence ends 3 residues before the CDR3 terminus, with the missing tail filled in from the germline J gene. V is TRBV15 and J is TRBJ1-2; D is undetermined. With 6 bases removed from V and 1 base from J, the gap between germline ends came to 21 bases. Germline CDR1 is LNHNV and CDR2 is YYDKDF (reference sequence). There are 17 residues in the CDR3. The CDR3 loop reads CATRPPGLGRLNYGYTF. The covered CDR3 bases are TGTGCCACCAGGCCCCCCGGACTTGGACGGCTTAACTATGGC.